The clone carrying this T cell receptor beta chain has only one observation. Clones were sequenced by immunoSEQ multiplex PCR, and TCRdb holds only the in-frame ones, with some missing. This repertoire shows tens of thousands of clones, roughly 81% found once; its top ten account for over 2%. This sample is drawn from a study of OX40 agonist ivuxolimab in advanced cancers. Trimming left V 5 bases short and J 0 bases short, with 14 bases between. Germline lookup yields CDR1 MDHEN and CDR2 SYDVKM. The CDR3 runs 16 residues. Here the sequenced sample was CD4+ or CD8+ T cells sorted from blood, taken in a trial of the OX40 agonist ivuxolimab. The receptor was isolated from an adult with an advanced solid tumor such as melanoma, head and neck, liver or kidney cancer. The rearrangement links TRBV28 to TRBJ1-3, with D possibly matching TRBD1 (5 bases). In DNA, the CDR3 is TGTGCCAGCAGTACGTACAGGTTTAGCTCTGGAAACACCATATATTTT. Translated: CASSTYRFSSGNTIYF.